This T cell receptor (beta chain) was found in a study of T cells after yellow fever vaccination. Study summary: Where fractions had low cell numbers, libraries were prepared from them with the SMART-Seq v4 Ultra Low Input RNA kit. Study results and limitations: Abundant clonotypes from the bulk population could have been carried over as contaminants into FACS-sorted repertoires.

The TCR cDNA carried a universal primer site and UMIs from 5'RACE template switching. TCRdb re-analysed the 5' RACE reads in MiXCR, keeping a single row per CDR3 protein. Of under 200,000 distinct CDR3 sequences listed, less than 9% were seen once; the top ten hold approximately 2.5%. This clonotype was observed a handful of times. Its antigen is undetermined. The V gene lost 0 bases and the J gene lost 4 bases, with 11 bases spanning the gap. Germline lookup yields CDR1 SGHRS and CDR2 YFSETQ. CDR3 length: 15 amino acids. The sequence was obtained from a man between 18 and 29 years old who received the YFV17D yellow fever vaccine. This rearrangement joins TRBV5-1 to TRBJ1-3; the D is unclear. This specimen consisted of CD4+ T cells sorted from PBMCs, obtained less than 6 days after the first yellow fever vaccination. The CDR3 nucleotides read TGCGCCAGCAGCTTGGCCGTGGGCGGAGGAAACACCATATATTTT. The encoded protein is CASSLAVGGGNTIYF.